These T cell receptor beta chains were read from a single sample in a study of T cells in Graves' hyperthyroidism and ophthalmopathy. One entry per CDR3 protein results from TCRdb running MiXCR on the multiplex PCR reads. The data hold about 520,000 distinct CDR3 sequences, with about a fifth observed a single time. The sequencing sample was made of blood. The source is a man aged 18 to 35 with Graves' hyperthyroidism. The CDR3 runs from the conserved cysteine through the conserved F or W. Each record gives: D gene, J gene, V gene, clone size, CDR3 protein, CDR3 DNA. A D gene is named only where the DNA matches it firmly. Clone size is given for some rows only: seen once, a few or many times, or a class if the clone is expanded.

D gene: TRBD1
J gene: TRBJ2-7
V gene: TRBV30
clone size: many
CDR3 protein: CASTTGTGPYEQYF
CDR3 DNA: TGTGCCTCCACCACCGGGACAGGCCCCTACGAGCAGTACTTC

D gene: NA
J gene: TRBJ2-3
V gene: TRBV2
clone size: many
CDR3 protein: CASTQGSTDTQYF
CDR3 DNA: TGTGCCAGCACCCAGGGGAGCACAGATACGCAGTATTTT

D gene: NA
J gene: TRBJ2-2
V gene: TRBV19
clone size: many
CDR3 protein: CASSIARGVAGELFF
CDR3 DNA: TGTGCCAGTAGTATAGCCAGGGGGGTCGCCGGGGAGCTGTTTTTT

D gene: NA
J gene: TRBJ1-2
V gene: TRBV19
clone size: many
CDR3 protein: CASSAQGVDGYGYTF
CDR3 DNA: TGTGCCAGTAGTGCACAGGGTGTGGATGGCTATGGCTACACCTTC

D gene: NA
J gene: TRBJ2-2
V gene: TRBV6-1
clone size: many
CDR3 protein: CASREGGQWFTGELFF
CDR3 DNA: TGTGCCAGCAGGGAAGGGGGACAATGGTTCACCGGGGAGCTGTTTTTT

D gene: NA
J gene: TRBJ1-1
V gene: TRBV6-1
clone size: many
CDR3 protein: CASSGEQGSIYGDTEAFF
CDR3 DNA: TGTGCCAGCAGTGGTGAACAGGGATCAATCTACGGGGACACTGAAGCTTTCTTT

D gene: TRBD1
J gene: TRBJ2-5
V gene: TRBV19
clone size: NA
CDR3 protein: CASSSRTGIFGETQYF
CDR3 DNA: TGTGCCAGTAGTTCCAGGACAGGGATATTTGGGGAGACCCAGTACTTC

D gene: NA
J gene: TRBJ2-2
V gene: TRBV19
clone size: NA
CDR3 protein: CASSILPRAGELFF
CDR3 DNA: TGTGCCAGTAGTATCCTTCCGCGGGCCGGGGAGCTGTTTTTT

D gene: TRBD2
J gene: TRBJ2-7
V gene: TRBV12-3/TRBV12-4
clone size: NA
CDR3 protein: CASSFCGRRCEQYF
CDR3 DNA: TGTGCCAGCAGTTTTTGCGGGAGGAGGTGCGAGCAGTACTTC

D gene: TRBD1
J gene: TRBJ1-5
V gene: TRBV12-3/TRBV12-4
clone size: many
CDR3 protein: CASSPGTGGNQPQHF
CDR3 DNA: TGTGCCAGCAGTCCGGGGACAGGTGGCAATCAGCCCCAGCATTTT

D gene: TRBD1
J gene: TRBJ2-5
V gene: TRBV19
clone size: NA
CDR3 protein: CASSITGVQETKYF
CDR3 DNA: TGTGCCAGTAGTATCACAGGGGTCCAAGAGACCAAGTACTTC

D gene: NA
J gene: TRBJ1-1
V gene: TRBV28
clone size: many
CDR3 protein: CASSGSGSEAFF
CDR3 DNA: TGTGCCAGCAGTGGTTCCGGGAGTGAAGCTTTCTTT

D gene: NA
J gene: TRBJ1-5
V gene: TRBV2
clone size: NA
CDR3 protein: CASRLRGPRDGGNQPQHF
CDR3 DNA: TGTGCCAGCAGGCTCCGGGGTCCTCGGGACGGCGGCAATCAGCCCCAGCATTTT